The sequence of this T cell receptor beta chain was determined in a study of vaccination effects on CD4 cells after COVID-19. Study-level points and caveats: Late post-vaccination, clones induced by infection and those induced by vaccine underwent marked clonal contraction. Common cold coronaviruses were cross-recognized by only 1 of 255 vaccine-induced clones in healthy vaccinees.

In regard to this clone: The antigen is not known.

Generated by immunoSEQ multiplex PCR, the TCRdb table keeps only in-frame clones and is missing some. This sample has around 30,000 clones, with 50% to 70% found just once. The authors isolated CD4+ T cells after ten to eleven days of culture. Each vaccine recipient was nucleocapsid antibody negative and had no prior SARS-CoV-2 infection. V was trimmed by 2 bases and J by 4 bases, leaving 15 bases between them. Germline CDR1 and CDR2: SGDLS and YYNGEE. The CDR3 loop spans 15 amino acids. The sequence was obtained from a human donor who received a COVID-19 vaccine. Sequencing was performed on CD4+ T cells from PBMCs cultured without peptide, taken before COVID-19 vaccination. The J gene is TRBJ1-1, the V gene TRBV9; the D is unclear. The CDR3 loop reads CASSVHGVRGTEAFF. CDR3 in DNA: TGTGCCAGCAGCGTTCATGGGGTGCGGGGCACTGAAGCTTTCTTT.